A selection of T cell receptor beta chains follows, all from one sample in a study of somatic mutations in cytotoxic T cells in rheumatoid arthritis. Libraries were prepared by immunoSEQ multiplex PCR; TCRdb keeps only in-frame clonotypes and omits some of them. The sample lists about 9,200 clones, approximately 79% occurring once. Specimen: CD8+ T cells sorted from blood. The receptors here all came from an adult with rheumatoid arthritis. CDR3s include the opening cysteine and the closing phenylalanine or tryptophan. The D gene is left open where the match is weak. Size values are once, few and many counts, or a class for expanded clones, and some rows have none.

v_gene	abundance	j_gene	len	d_gene	CDR3aa	CDR3nt
TRBV11-2	NA	TRBJ2-2	17	NA	CASSFSPGRGNTGELFF	TGTGCCAGCAGCTTCTCCCCAGGCCGCGGGAACACCGGGGAGCTGTTTTTT
TRBV29-1	few	TRBJ2-6	17	TRBD2	CSARTSGGHSGANVLTF	TGCAGCGCCCGGACTAGCGGGGGACACTCTGGGGCCAACGTCCTGACTTTC
TRBV5-6	once	TRBJ2-3	12	NA	CASSFITDTQYF	TGTGCCAGCAGCTTTATTACAGATACGCAGTATTTT
TRBV27	NA	TRBJ1-3	15	NA	CASSLGGGSGNTIYF	TGTGCCAGCAGTTTAGGCGGGGGCTCTGGAAACACCATATATTTT
TRBV11-2	NA	TRBJ2-7	15	NA	CASSDYRDLSYEQYF	TGTGCCAGCAGCGATTACCGGGATTTATCCTACGAGCAGTACTTC
TRBV28	NA	TRBJ2-7	13	NA	CASSPRSDYEQYF	TGTGCCAGCAGCCCACGGTCTGACTACGAGCAGTACTTC
TRBV4-2	NA	TRBJ2-7	16	NA	CASSQDGGTGHYEQYF	TGTGCCAGCAGCCAAGATGGGGGGACTGGACACTACGAGCAGTACTTC
TRBV10-3	NA	TRBJ2-1	16	TRBD2	CAISRGLAGSYNEQFF	TGTGCCATCAGCCGAGGACTAGCGGGGTCCTACAATGAGCAGTTCTTC
TRBV27	NA	TRBJ2-1	15	NA	CASSPDLGWFNEQFF	TGTGCCAGCAGCCCGGACCTCGGGTGGTTCAATGAGCAGTTCTTC
TRBV27	few	TRBJ2-2	11	NA	CASSLTGELFF	TGTGCCAGCAGTTTAACCGGGGAGCTGTTTTTT
TRBV9	NA	TRBJ1-5	15	NA	CASSVDGSLNQPQHF	TGTGCCAGCAGCGTAGATGGCAGTCTTAATCAGCCCCAGCATTTT
TRBV14	NA	TRBJ1-6	16	NA	CASSHSWDTYNSPLHF	TGTGCCAGCAGCCATTCTTGGGATACATATAATTCACCCCTCCACTTT
TRBV27	NA	TRBJ1-1	13	NA	CASSWAGNTEAFF	TGTGCCAGCAGTTGGGCAGGTAACACTGAAGCTTTCTTT
TRBV5-6	NA	TRBJ2-7	14	NA	CASSSRTDGYEQYF	TGTGCCAGCAGCTCACGGACAGACGGGTACGAGCAGTACTTC
TRBV4-2	NA	TRBJ1-1	16	TRBD1	CASSQDQGSGDRKAFF	TGTGCCAGCAGCCAAGATCAGGGATCGGGGGACAGAAAAGCTTTCTTT
TRBV6-1	NA	TRBJ2-5	13	TRBD2	CASSDWGGETQYF	TGTGCCAGCAGTGACTGGGGAGGGGAGACCCAGTACTTC
TRBV5-6	NA	TRBJ1-1	14	NA	CASSTWGETTEAFF	TGTGCCAGCAGCACTTGGGGGGAGACCACTGAAGCTTTCTTT
TRBV19	NA	TRBJ1-3	13	NA	CASSILSGNTIYF	TGTGCCAGTAGTATCTTATCGGGAAACACCATATATTTT
TRBV28	NA	TRBJ1-5	15	NA	CASRGQGRGNQPQHF	TGTGCCAGCAGGGGACAAGGGCGAGGGAATCAGCCCCAGCATTTT
TRBV7-6	NA	TRBJ2-3	12	NA	CASSFLADTQYF	TGTGCCAGCAGCTTCCTAGCAGATACGCAGTATTTT
TRBV6-4	NA	TRBJ2-1	13	NA	CASSEGTNNEQFF	TGTGCCAGCAGCGAAGGGACAAACAATGAGCAGTTCTTC
TRBV5-1	NA	TRBJ2-7	13	NA	CASSLDGIYEQYF	TGCGCCAGCAGCTTGGACGGGATCTACGAGCAGTACTTC
TRBV11-2	NA	TRBJ2-3	13	NA	CASSLGSRDTQYF	TGTGCCAGCAGCTTAGGATCCCGTGATACGCAGTATTTT
TRBV9	NA	TRBJ1-6	16	TRBD1	CASSSAGTGSGSPLHF	TGTGCCAGCAGCTCCGCCGGGACAGGGAGCGGTTCACCCCTCCACTTT
TRBV28	few	TRBJ1-1	11	NA	CGVDGNTEAFF	TGTGGGGTCGACGGGAACACTGAAGCTTTCTTT
TRBV5-1	NA	TRBJ2-4	15	NA	CASSLAGGTGNIQYF	TGCGCCAGCAGCTTGGCCGGAGGGACCGGAAACATTCAGTACTTC
TRBV9	once	TRBJ2-3	13	NA	CASSGKLVDTQYF	TGTGCCAGCAGCGGAAAACTAGTTGATACGCAGTATTTT
TRBV9	NA	TRBJ1-2	17	NA	CASSGAWTRGFNYGYTF	TGTGCCAGCAGCGGCGCTTGGACAAGGGGATTTAACTATGGCTACACCTTC
TRBV6-5	NA	TRBJ1-4	15	TRBD1	CASSYRTGDFEKLFF	TGTGCCAGCAGCTACAGGACAGGGGATTTTGAAAAACTGTTTTTT
TRBV9	NA	TRBJ2-7	15	TRBD1	CASSPRTGLVYEQYF	TGTGCCAGCAGCCCCCGGACAGGGTTAGTCTACGAGCAGTACTTC
TRBV4-1	NA	TRBJ1-2	16	NA	CASSQDPGQSYYGYTF	TGCGCCAGCAGCCAAGATCCAGGACAGTCCTACTATGGCTACACCTTC
TRBV23-1	NA	TRBJ2-3	18	TRBD2	CASSQGLAGVASTDTQYF	TGCGCCAGCAGTCAAGGGCTAGCGGGAGTAGCTAGCACAGATACGCAGTATTTT
TRBV29-1	NA	TRBJ2-1	14	TRBD2	CSVELAGGGNEQFF	TGCAGCGTCGAACTAGCGGGGGGCGGCAATGAGCAGTTCTTC
TRBV5-1	NA	TRBJ2-1	17	TRBD1	CASSLALGQGSYNEQFF	TGCGCCAGCAGCTTGGCCTTGGGACAGGGGAGCTACAATGAGCAGTTCTTC
TRBV4-3	NA	TRBJ1-5	15	NA	CASSQDQRGDQPQHF	TGCGCCAGCAGCCAAGATCAGAGGGGGGATCAGCCCCAGCATTTT
TRBV10-3	NA	TRBJ2-7	14	NA	CAISEGQKPWEQYF	TGTGCCATCAGTGAGGGACAGAAGCCTTGGGAGCAGTACTTC
TRBV27	NA	TRBJ2-3	16	TRBD1	CASSLLTGGLTDTQYF	TGTGCCAGCAGTTTATTGACAGGGGGACTCACAGATACGCAGTATTTT
TRBV19	NA	TRBJ2-7	21	NA	CASSIGPENRDFHPYSYEQYF	TGTGCCAGTAGTATTGGGCCTGAAAACCGGGACTTTCATCCATACTCCTACGAGCAGTACTTC
TRBV7-9	NA	TRBJ1-2	12	NA	CASSLIRAGYTF	TGTGCCAGCAGCTTAATTAGGGCTGGCTACACCTTC
TRBV4-3	NA	TRBJ2-7	13	NA	CASSQDEGNEQYF	TGCGCCAGCAGCCAAGACGAGGGAAACGAGCAGTACTTC
TRBV27	NA	TRBJ1-1	15	NA	CASSLIAFGNTEAFF	TGTGCCAGCAGTTTGATAGCTTTTGGGAACACTGAAGCTTTCTTT
TRBV4-1	NA	TRBJ1-1	13	NA	CASSQDFNTEAFF	TGCGCCAGCAGCCAAGATTTTAACACTGAAGCTTTCTTT
TRBV19	once	TRBJ2-2	13	NA	CASSIEHGGELFF	TGTGCCAGTTCCATAGAACATGGCGGGGAGCTGTTTTTT